This passage covers 15 T cell receptor beta chains from one sample sequenced in a study of blood T cell repertoires in COVID-19. Sequencing used immunoSEQ multiplex PCR; TCRdb keeps in-frame clones, though not all of them. The sample holds fewer than 350,000 clones, under 90% seen once. What was sequenced was peripheral blood. These TCRs come from a woman aged 55 to 70 with active or convalescent COVID-19.

The rearrangement uses TRBV19 and TRBJ2-3; 9 positions match TRBD1. The CDR3 totals 16 residues. V shed 4 bases and J 4 bases; nucleotides not matched to a gene: 9. Germline lookup yields CDR1 LNHDA and CDR2 SQIVND (reference sequence). CDR3: CASSTRQGVMSDTQYF. In nucleotides, the CDR3 is TGTGCCAGTAGTACCAGACAGGGGGTAATGTCAGATACGCAGTATTTT.

This chain uses TRBV28 with TRBJ2-7, with D possibly matching TRBD1 (6 bases). V was shortened by 9 bases and J by 6 bases, with 21 bases between the two germline ends. The CDR3 length is 14 residues. Germline-derived CDR1 and CDR2 are MDHEN and SYDVKM. The CDR3 nucleotides are TGTGCCAGAAAACCCTTCCCACAGGGCTGCGAGCAGTACTTC. The encoded protein is CARKPFPQGCEQYF. Full variable domain (outside the CDR3, taken from reference TRBV28 and TRBJ2-7): DVKVTQSSRYLVKRTGEKVFLECVQDMDHENMFWYRQDPGLGLRLIYFSYDVKMKEKGDIPEGYSVSREKKERFSLILESASTNQTSMYLCARKPFPQGCEQYFGPGTRLTVT.

The gene calls are TRBV4-2 and TRBJ2-5; D might be TRBD1 (6 bases). The CDR3 contains 15 residues. V shed 0 bases and J shed 4 bases, with 12 bases lying between them. In germline, CDR1 is LGHNA, CDR2 YNFKEQ. The CDR3 DNA reads as TGTGCCAGCAGCCAAGATGCCCTCAGGGGAGAGACCCAGTACTTC. Its translation is CASSQDALRGETQYF.

The J gene is TRBJ1-2, the V gene TRBV5-6; tentatively, D is TRBD1 (5 bases). This CDR3 spans 15 amino acids. Germline CDR1 reads SGHDT; CDR2 reads YYEEEE. The ends were cut back, 5 bases at V and 4 bases at J, with 18 bases in the middle. The CDR3 region has the DNA TGTGCCAGCAGGCCCCCGGGAGAACAGGCCTATGGCTACACCTTC. It codes for CASRPPGEQAYGYTF.

The chain links TRBV4-1 to TRBJ1-6; 8 nucleotides agree with TRBD1. The junction had 9 bases not matched to a gene; V was cut back by 3 bases and J by 5 bases. This CDR3 comprises 17 residues. Germline values: CDR1 MGHRA, CDR2 YSYEKL. For the CDR3, the DNA is TGCGCCAGCAGCCATTTTACAGGGGGAGCTAATAATTCACCCCTCCACTTT. Protein: CASSHFTGGANNSPLHF.

The V and J genes are TRBV5-3 and TRBJ2-3; 10 bases are a match to TRBD2. TRBV5-3 is an open reading frame whose function is uncertain. Germline trimming cut 3 bases from V and 1 base from J; bases unmatched to any gene: 8. The CDR3 runs to 17 residues. CDR3 protein: CARSSLGLAGGTDTQYF. The CDR3 DNA sequence: TGTGCCAGAAGCTCACTGGGGCTAGCGGGGGGCACAGATACGCAGTATTTT.

The chain links TRBV12-3 or TRBV12-4 to TRBJ1-1; D unclear. The CDR3 sequence is 13 residues long. Deletions cut 3 bases from V and 5 bases from J, with 10 bases between. The CDR3 nucleotides are TGTGCCAGCAGTTTTTCACGGGGAACTGAAGCTTTCTTT. Translating gives CASSFSRGTEAFF.

The chain couples TRBV28 to TRBJ1-3; TRBD1 might be the D (5 bases). V gave up 6 bases and J gave up 2 bases, with 14 bases separating them. The CDR3 runs 15 residues. The germline CDR1 and CDR2 sequences are MDHEN and SYDVKM. CDR3 amino acids: CASSRPSGTGNTIYF. The CDR3 DNA reads as TGTGCCAGCAGCCGTCCATCAGGGACTGGAAACACCATATATTTT.

This chain joins TRBV18 and TRBJ1-2; D not certain. The germline V and J ends were trimmed by 5 bases and 0 bases, with 10 bases remaining between them. The length of the CDR3 is 14 residues. The germline V gene has CDR1 KGHSH and CDR2 LQKENI. The CDR3 nucleotides read TGTGCCAGCTCAGCCGGTCAAGCTAACTATGGCTACACCTTC. The encoded protein is CASSAGQANYGYTF.

CDR3 in DNA: TGTGCCAGCAGAGGGGGGGCTACTGAAGCTTTCTTT. This sequence encodes CASRGGATEAFF. The chain uses TRBV2 and TRBJ1-1; a possible D gene is TRBD1 (6 bases). V lost 6 bases, J lost 5 bases, and 10 bases lay in between. Germline V gene lookup returns CDR1 SNHLY and CDR2 FYNNEI. The length of the CDR3 is 12 residues.

This rearrangement joins TRBV10-3 to TRBJ1-2, with 8 bases identical to TRBD1. In germline, CDR1 is ENHRY, CDR2 SYGVKD. V lost 0 bases to trimming and J lost 1 base; unmatched junction nucleotides: 10. The CDR3 covers 18 residues. The CDR3 region has the DNA TGTGCCATCAGTGAGTCGAATTCGAACAGGGGGGGTAACTATGGCTACACCTTC. Protein product: CAISESNSNRGGNYGYTF.

The chain couples TRBV5-1 to TRBJ1-1; TRBD1 aligns across 11 bases. The CDR3 has 14 amino acids. Germline CDR1 and CDR2: SGHRS and YFSETQ. J lost 4 bases, V lost 4 bases, and 3 bases had no gene match. CDR3 sequence: CASSRDRGTTEAFF. For the CDR3, the DNA is TGCGCCAGCAGCAGGGACAGGGGGACCACTGAAGCTTTCTTT. Drawing the rest from reference TRBV5-1 and TRBJ1-1, the complete variable domain is KAGVTQTPRYLIKTRGQQVTLSCSPISGHRSVSWYQQTPGQGLQFLFEYFSETQRNKGNFPGRFSGRQFSNSRSEMNVSTLELGDSALYLCASSRDRGTTEAFFGQGTRLTVV.

This sequence joins TRBV30 and TRBJ1-1, with unresolved D. V lost 1 base and J lost 8, with 11 bases in between. The germline CDR1 and CDR2 sequences are GTSNPN and SVGIG (reference sequence). The CDR3 covers 12 residues. Here the CDR3 reads CAWSARHGEAFF. CDR3 sequence (DNA): TGTGCCTGGAGTGCTCGTCACGGGGAAGCTTTCTTT.

The J gene is TRBJ1-6, the V gene TRBV4-3, with TRBD1 matching 7 bases. The length of the CDR3 is 17 residues. The junction had 11 bases not matched to a gene; V was cut back by 2 bases and J by 7 bases. CDR1 LGHNA and CDR2 YSLEER come from the germline V gene. The CDR3 DNA sequence: TGCGCCAGCAGCCAAAATCTTTCAGGGGGTAAAAATTCACCCCTCCACTTT. Protein: CASSQNLSGGKNSPLHF.

This clone was seen more than once but under ten times. V is TRBV7-8 and J is TRBJ1-2; D possibly corresponds to TRBD1 (6 bases). V was clipped by 5 bases and J by 3 bases, with 16 bases between them. In germline, CDR1 is SGHVS, CDR2 FQNEAQ. The CDR3 has 15 amino acids. CDR3 region: CASSPGVLMYYGYTF. DNA of the CDR3: TGTGCCAGCAGCCCAGGGGTCCTGATGTACTATGGCTACACCTTC.